This TCR beta chain was profiled in a study of human thymus T cells (TCRdb year 2020). About the study as a whole: The study described the TCR alpha and beta repertoires in about 8 infant thymus samples and a few matching peripheral blood samples. The infant donors were about 7 to 244 days old, and the cohort included several males and a couple of females.

Using the immunoSEQ multiplex PCR assay, the TCRB and TCRAD loci were amplified from a standardized quantity of quality-controlled genomic DNA. The V(D)J region was spanned by amplicons of a length sufficient to cover the CDR3 and to identify V and J genes. Through the commercial immunoSEQ service, the amplicons were sequenced on an Illumina platform. The authors' analysis ran thus. Corrections for primer bias and sequencing errors followed previously described methods, while TCRAD and TCRB definitions were based on the IMGT database. Analysis of the repertoires was done with immunoSEQ Analyzer 3.0 and VDJTools and included basic statistics, V/J segment usage, diversity estimates, rarefaction and pairwise overlap. Diversity was estimated using the Chao1, ChaoE, Efron-Thisted, Shannon and inverse Simpson indices, and was also estimated on datasets down-sampled to the size of the smallest sample. Repertoire overlap used strict matching of CDR3 nucleotide sequence, V gene and J gene, with Jaccard-based multidimensional scaling clustering. Entries here come from immuneACCESS through TCRdb and include only in-frame sequences with V and J called. Some clones fail to appear in such tables; in the studies checked, an unresolved V gene covers under half of the shortfall, and the cause of the remainder is unknown. V, J and clone size reflect that table, while D and trimming were determined from the DNA. The sample table lists some 46,000 clones, approximately 95% of them with a count of one. The ten largest account for around 0.2% of the sample.

What the study reported, not specific to this receptor: On average, roughly 810,000 unique TCRB clonotypes were obtained from thymus samples, compared with 75,000 to 90,000 from blood samples. Both the thymic and the peripheral blood repertoires appeared to show biased V and J gene segment usage.

In Finland, the donors were immunologically healthy infants who were having open corrective cardiac surgery for congenital heart defects. From four of the eight donors, a small aliquot of roughly 0.45-1 mL peripheral blood was collected during surgery. For blood samples, genomic DNA was extracted from all available leukocytes instead of from a fixed number of cells. ACK lysis buffer was used to clear erythrocytes from the blood, and the leukocytes were then kept as pellets at -70 degrees C. A QIAsymphony instrument was used to extract genomic DNA from the frozen cell pellets. Taken from the germline V gene (reference sequence), the CDR1 and CDR2 loops are MNHNY and SVGAGI. Relative to germline, V is missing 5 bases and J is missing 11 bases, with 11 bases of the junction outside any gene match. The CDR3 has 13 amino acids, counting the end cysteine and phenylalanine. Kept here is only the CDR3 DNA, which spans 39 bases and is read in frame from base 1.

Worth noting for this clone: This receptor's antigen is unknown. No base quality information exists; no much larger clone differs at one position.

The V and J segments used are TRBV6-6 and TRBJ1-2; 7 central bases correspond to TRBD1. The material sequenced was blood. This TCR derives from a girl under three years old with a congenital heart defect but otherwise immunologically healthy. The DNA sequence reads TGTGCCAGCAGTCCCTCCTTTCGACAGGGATACACCTTC. Its protein product is CASSPSFRQGYTF.